Detailed here is one TCR beta chain. Per the authors' pipeline: Using reference gene primer amplification, nucleated cell counts were estimated. Only in-frame clones appear in the TCRdb table, and some are missing; sequencing was by immunoSEQ multiplex PCR. V and J calls and clone size are as listed in that table; D and trimming were resolved from the DNA. The repertoire consists of fewer than 4,000 clones, with 76% occurring once and the leading ten covering roughly 42%. V shed 6 bases and J 12 bases; nucleotides not matched to a gene: 12. The CDR3 sequence is 13 residues long. Germline CDR1 and CDR2: SNHLY and FYNNEI. The record originates from a study of blood T cell repertoires in COVID-19. Background on the study: T cells, B-cell-depleted T cells, or PBMCs supplied cDNA or gDNA.

Sequencing was carried out using peripheral blood. This clonotype originated in a human donor in a cohort sampled during active COVID-19. The genes are TRBV2 and TRBJ2-7, with 9 bases lining up with TRBD1. CDR3 sequence: CASRARDRETPYF. The CDR3 coding sequence is TGTGCCAGCAGGGCTAGGGACAGGGAGACTCCGTACTTC.